This T cell receptor (beta chain) is drawn from a study of T cell responses to AZD1222 COVID-19 vaccine (dated by TCRdb to the early 2020s). With regard to the full study: AZD1222 recipients with second doses at about 4 weeks or about 12 weeks were pooled, because spike-specific TCR depth and breadth did not differ between schedules. A total of 233 trial participants underwent TCR sequencing, of whom about 200 received two doses of AZD1222 and approximately 25 received two doses of the MenACWY control vaccine. Trial participants were enrolled by age into subgroups of 18-55, 56-69 and 70-plus years, and about 150, 27 and 61 TCR-sequenced participants, respectively, were included in these subgroups.

The CDR3 regions of human TCRbeta chains were subjected to immunosequencing. As for how the authors treated the data: Repertoire TCRs were matched against a reference library of SARS-CoV-2-specific TCRs generated with the MIRA antigen-specificity platform. Breadth meant the fraction of unique TCRs that were SARS-CoV-2-associated, whereas depth meant the fraction of total T cells that were SARS-CoV-2-associated. Using the MIRA data, each spike-specific TCR was mapped to the spike region that the TCR reacts to and placed in a CD4 or CD8 class. Log10-transformed breadth and depth values were compared by one-way ANOVA with Sidak's multiple comparisons tests. TCRdb mirrors the immuneACCESS table, restricted to in-frame sequences. Some clones are absent from its copies; in checked studies, under half trace to an unresolved V gene, and the reason for the others is unknown. The V and J calls and clone size were taken over from that table, and D and trimming were inferred from the DNA. This sample holds roughly 91,000 clones; 70% to 90% were observed only once. The ten largest clones capture less than 3.5% of the sample.

Inclusive of the bounding cysteine and phenylalanine, the CDR3 is 17 residues long. Kept here is only the CDR3 DNA, which spans 51 bases and is read in frame from base 1. The germline V gene sets CDR1 to SNHLY and CDR2 to FYNNEI. As concerns this clone: No cognate antigen has been identified for it. Germline and junction disagree at one end, which may indicate a read error.

The time point label on this specimen signifies: baseline before first vaccination. Samples from vaccinated people were obtained from the UK trials COV001 and COV002, which included a single-blind randomized controlled phase 2/3 trial of AZD1222 (ChAdOx1 nCoV-19) in healthy adults. For TCRbeta chain sequencing, PBMC samples were collected from trial participants at day 0 and at day 28 after the second dose. Broad study findings and their caveats: Because no day 14 peak-response samples were available, repertoires were characterized only after the peak T cell response. In the small 56-69-year group, the increase in depth fell short of significance, most likely because of low power. A significant rise in spike-specific TCR breadth and depth was observed after two AZD1222 doses relative to day 0 and relative to MenACWY recipients. Nearly half of unique spike-specific TCRs reportedly recognized epitopes outside regions mutated in the B.1.351 and B.1.1.7 variants. Most participants were white British and females outnumbered males, and the authors suggested that clonal diversity may have been underestimated. The vaccine-associated CD4 TCRs covered the entire spike protein, and the dominant responses fell in regions 160-218 and 743-854. Only five to seven AZD1222 recipients were SARS-CoV-2 seropositive at baseline, limiting conclusions about previously exposed vaccinees.

The rearrangement joined TRBV2 to TRBJ2-1; TRBD1 agrees with 9 junctional bases. The sequencing here drew on peripheral blood, taken on day 0 of AZD1222 vaccination. This TCR was sampled from an adult in good health. The CDR3 region: CANSEEGGTGPYNEQFF. In nucleotides, the sequence is TGTGCCAACAGTGAGGAGGGCGGGACAGGGCCCTACAATGAGCAGTTCTTC. Extended through the reference TRBV2 and TRBJ2-1 proteins, this CDR3 yields the full variable domain: EPEVTQTPSHQVTQMGQEVILRCVPISNHLYFYWYRQILGQKVEFLVSFYNNEISEKSEIFDDQFSVERPDGSNFTLKIRSTKLEDSAMYFCANSEEGGTGPYNEQFFGPGTRLTVL.